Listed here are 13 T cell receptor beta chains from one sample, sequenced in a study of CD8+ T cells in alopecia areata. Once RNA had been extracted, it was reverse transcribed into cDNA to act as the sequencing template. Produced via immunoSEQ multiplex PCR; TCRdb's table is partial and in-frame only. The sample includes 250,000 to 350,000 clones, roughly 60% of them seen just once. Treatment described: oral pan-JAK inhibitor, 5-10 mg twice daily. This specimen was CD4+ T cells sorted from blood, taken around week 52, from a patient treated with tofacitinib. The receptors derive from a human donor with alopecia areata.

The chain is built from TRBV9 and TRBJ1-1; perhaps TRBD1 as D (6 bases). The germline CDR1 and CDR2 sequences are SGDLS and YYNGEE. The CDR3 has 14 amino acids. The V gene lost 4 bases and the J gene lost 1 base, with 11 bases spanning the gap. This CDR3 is CASSQQGANTEAFF. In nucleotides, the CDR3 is TGTGCCAGCAGCCAACAGGGAGCGAACACTGAAGCTTTCTTT.

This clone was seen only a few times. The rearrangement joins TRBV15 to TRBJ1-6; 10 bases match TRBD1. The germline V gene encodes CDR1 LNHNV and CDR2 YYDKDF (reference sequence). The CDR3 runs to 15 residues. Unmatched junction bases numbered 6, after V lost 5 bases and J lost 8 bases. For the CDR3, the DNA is TGTGCCACCAGCGGGGACAGGGGTTGGGATTCACCCCTCCACTTT. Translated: CATSGDRGWDSPLHF.

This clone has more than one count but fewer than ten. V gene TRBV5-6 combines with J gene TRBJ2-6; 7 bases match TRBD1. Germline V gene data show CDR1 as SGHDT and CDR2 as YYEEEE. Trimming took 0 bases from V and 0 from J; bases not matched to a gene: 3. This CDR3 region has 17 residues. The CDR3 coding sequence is TGTGCCAGCAGCTTGGGGACAGGTAGCTCTGGGGCCAACGTCCTGACTTTC. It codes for CASSLGTGSSGANVLTF. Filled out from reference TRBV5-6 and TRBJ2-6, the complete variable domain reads DAGVTQSPTHLIKTRGQQVTLRCSPKSGHDTVSWYQQALGQGPQFIFQYYEEEERQRGNFPDRFSGHQFPNYSSELNVNALLLGDSALYLCASSLGTGSSGANVLTFGAGSRLTVL.

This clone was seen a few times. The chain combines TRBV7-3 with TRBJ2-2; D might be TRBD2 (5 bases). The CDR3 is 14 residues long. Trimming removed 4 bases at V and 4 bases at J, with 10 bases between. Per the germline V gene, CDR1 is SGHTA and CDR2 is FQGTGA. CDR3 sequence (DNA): TGTGCCAGCAGCTCCTACGAGGGCACCGGGGAGCTGTTTTTT. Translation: CASSSYEGTGELFF.

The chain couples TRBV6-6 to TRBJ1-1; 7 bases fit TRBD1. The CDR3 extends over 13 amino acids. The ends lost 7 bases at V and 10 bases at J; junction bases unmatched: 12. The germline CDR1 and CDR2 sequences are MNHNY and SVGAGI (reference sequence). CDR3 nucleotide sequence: TGTGCCAGCACCCCCCATGGCCCAGGGGGAGCTTTCTTT. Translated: CASTPHGPGGAFF.

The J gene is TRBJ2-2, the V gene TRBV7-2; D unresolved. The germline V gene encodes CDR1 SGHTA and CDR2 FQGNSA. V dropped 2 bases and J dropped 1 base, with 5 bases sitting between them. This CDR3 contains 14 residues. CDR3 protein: CASSLSVNTGELFF. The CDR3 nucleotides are TGTGCCAGCAGCTTATCGGTGAACACCGGGGAGCTGTTTTTT.

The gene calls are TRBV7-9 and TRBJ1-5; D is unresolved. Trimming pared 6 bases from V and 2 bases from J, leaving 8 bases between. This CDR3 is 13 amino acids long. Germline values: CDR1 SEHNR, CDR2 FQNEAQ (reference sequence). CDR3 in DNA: TGTGCCAGCAGAGCCGGGGGCAATCAGCCCCAGCATTTT. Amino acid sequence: CASRAGGNQPQHF.

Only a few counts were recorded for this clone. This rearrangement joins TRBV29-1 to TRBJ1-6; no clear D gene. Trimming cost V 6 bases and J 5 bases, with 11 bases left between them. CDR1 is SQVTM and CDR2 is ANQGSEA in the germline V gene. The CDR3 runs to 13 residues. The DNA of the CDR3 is TGCAGCGTGGGTCAAACCGATAATTCACCCCTCCACTTT. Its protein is CSVGQTDNSPLHF.

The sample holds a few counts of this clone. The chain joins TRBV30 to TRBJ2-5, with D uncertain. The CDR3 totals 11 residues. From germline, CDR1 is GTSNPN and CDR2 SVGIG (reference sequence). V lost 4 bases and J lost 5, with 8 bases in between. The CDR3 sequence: CAWTTRETQYF. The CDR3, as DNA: TGTGCCTGGACAACCAGGGAGACCCAGTACTTC.

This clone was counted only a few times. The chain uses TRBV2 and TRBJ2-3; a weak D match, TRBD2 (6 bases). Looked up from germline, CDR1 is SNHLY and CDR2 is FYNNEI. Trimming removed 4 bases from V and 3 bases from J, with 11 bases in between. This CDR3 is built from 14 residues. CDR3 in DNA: TGTGCCAGCAGTGTCCGGGGGAGGACAGATACGCAGTATTTT. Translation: CASSVRGRTDTQYF.

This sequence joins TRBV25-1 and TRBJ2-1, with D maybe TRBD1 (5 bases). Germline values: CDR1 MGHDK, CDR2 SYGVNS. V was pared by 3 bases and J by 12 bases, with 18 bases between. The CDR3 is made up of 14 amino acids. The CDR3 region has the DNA TGTGCCAGCAGTGACCCTCGGACAACCGAGGTGCAGTTCTTC. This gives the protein CASSDPRTTEVQFF.

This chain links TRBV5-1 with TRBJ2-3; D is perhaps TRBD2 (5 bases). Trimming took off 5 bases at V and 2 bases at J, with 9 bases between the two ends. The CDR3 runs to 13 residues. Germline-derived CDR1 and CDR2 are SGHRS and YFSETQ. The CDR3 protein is CASRRAYTDTQYF. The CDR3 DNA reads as TGCGCCAGCAGGCGGGCTTACACAGATACGCAGTATTTT.

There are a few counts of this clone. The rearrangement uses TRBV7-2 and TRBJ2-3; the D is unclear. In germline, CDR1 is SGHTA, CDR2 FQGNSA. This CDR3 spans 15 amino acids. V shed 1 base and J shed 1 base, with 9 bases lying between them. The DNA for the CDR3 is TGTGCCAGCAGCTTAGACGTTGGGGGCACAGATACGCAGTATTTT. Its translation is CASSLDVGGTDTQYF.